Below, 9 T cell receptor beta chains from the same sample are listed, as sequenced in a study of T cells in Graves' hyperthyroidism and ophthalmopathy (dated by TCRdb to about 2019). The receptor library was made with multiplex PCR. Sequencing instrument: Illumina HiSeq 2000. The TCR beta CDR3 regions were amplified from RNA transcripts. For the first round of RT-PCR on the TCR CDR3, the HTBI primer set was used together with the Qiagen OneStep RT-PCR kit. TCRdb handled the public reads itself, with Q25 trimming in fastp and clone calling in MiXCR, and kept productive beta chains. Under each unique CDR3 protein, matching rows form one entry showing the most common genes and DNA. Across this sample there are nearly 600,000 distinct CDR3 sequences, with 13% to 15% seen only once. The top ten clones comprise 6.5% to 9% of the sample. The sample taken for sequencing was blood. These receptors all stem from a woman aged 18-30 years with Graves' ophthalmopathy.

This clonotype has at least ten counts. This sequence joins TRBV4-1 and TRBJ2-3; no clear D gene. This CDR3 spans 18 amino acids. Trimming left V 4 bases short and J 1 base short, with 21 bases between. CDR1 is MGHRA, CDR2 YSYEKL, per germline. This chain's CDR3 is CASSLLVIRSPRTDTQYF. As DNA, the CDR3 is TGCGCCAGCAGCCTGCTCGTCATCAGATCCCCTCGCACAGATACGCAGTATTTT.

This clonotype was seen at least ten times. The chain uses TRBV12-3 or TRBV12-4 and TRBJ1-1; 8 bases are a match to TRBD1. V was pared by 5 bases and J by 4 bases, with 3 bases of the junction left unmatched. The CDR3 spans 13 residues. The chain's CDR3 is CASSPGQATEAFF. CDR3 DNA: TGTGCCAGCAGTCCGGGACAGGCCACTGAAGCTTTCTTT.

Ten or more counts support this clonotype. The CDR3 loop is CASSYSYPGTGGRSNQPQHF. CDR3 in DNA: TGTGCCAGCAGTTACTCCTACCCCGGGACAGGGGGTAGGAGCAATCAGCCCCAGCATTTT. The chain uses TRBV6-2 or TRBV6-3 and TRBJ1-5; 11 bases map to TRBD1. Trimming took 0 bases from V and 1 from J; bases not matched to a gene: 11. Germline CDR1 and CDR2: MNHEY and SVGEGT. There are 20 residues in the CDR3.

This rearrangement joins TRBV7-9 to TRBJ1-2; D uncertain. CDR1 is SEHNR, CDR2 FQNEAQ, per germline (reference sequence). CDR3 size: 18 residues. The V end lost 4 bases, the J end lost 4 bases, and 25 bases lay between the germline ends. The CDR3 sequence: CASSSIRPESHTFYGYTF. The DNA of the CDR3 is TGTGCCAGCAGCTCCATCCGACCCGAAAGCCACACGTTCTATGGCTACACCTTC. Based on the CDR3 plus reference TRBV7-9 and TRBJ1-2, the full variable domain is DTGVSQNPRHKITKRGQNVTFRCDPISEHNRLYWYRQTLGQGPEFLTYFQNEAQLEKSRLLSDRFSAERPKGSFSTLEIQRTEQGDSAMYLCASSSIRPESHTFYGYTFGSGTRLTVV.

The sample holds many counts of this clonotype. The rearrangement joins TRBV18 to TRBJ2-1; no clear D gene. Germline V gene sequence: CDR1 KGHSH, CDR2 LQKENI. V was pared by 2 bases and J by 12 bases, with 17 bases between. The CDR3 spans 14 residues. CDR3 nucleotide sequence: TGTGCCAGCTCACCATCTAACCCCGACAAAGGGCAGTTCTTC. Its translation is CASSPSNPDKGQFF. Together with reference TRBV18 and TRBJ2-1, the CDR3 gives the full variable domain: NAGVMQNPRHLVRRRGQEARLRCSPMKGHSHVYWYRQLPEEGLKFMVYLQKENIIDESGMPKERFSAEFPKEGPSILRIQQVVRGDSAAYFCASSPSNPDKGQFFGPGTRLTVL.

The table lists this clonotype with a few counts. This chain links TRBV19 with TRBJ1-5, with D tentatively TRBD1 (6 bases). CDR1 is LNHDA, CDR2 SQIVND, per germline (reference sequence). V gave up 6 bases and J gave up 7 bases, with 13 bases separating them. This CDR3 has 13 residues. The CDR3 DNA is TGTGCCAGTAGACAGGGAGGTTCGCAGCCCCAGCATTTT. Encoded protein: CASRQGGSQPQHF.

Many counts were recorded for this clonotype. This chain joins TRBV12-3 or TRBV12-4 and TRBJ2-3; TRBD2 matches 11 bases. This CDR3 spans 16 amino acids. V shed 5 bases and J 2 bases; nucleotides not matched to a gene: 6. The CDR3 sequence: CASSQIAGGPTDTQYF. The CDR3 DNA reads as TGTGCCAGCAGTCAAATAGCGGGAGGGCCCACAGATACGCAGTATTTT.

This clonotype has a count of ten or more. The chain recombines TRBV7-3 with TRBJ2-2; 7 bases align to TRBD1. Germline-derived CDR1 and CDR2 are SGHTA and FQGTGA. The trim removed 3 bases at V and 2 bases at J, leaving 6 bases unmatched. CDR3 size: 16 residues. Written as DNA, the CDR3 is TGTGCCAGCAGCTTGACAGGGATTGGTAACACCGGGGAGCTGTTTTTT. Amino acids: CASSLTGIGNTGELFF.

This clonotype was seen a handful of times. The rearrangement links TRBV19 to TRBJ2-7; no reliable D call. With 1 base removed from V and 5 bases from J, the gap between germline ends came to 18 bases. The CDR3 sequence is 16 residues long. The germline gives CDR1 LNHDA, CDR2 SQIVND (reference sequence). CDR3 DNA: TGTGCCAGTAGTATAGGACCGGACGGTACTTTCAACGAGCAGTACTTC. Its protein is CASSIGPDGTFNEQYF.